This TCR beta chain appears in the sequencing data of a study of blood T cell repertoires in COVID-19. Across the whole study: Acute and convalescent COVID-19 samples came from the United States, Italy and Spain.

Authors' methods: Reference gene primer amplification in the assay estimated nucleated cell counts. Clones were read by immunoSEQ multiplex PCR, and TCRdb kept only the in-frame ones, dropping some. V and J calls and clone size are copied from that table; D and trimming were computed from the DNA. The data hold some 200,000 clones, with almost 85% observed a single time. In germline, CDR1 is SNHLY, CDR2 FYNNEI. This CDR3 is 13 amino acids long. Trimming left V 4 bases short and J 3 bases short, with 6 bases between. What was sequenced was peripheral blood. This TCR was sampled from a woman between 50 and 59 years old with active or convalescent COVID-19. V gene TRBV2 combines with J gene TRBJ2-2; D not certain. Written as DNA, the CDR3 is TGTGCCAGCAGTGGGAGCGACACCGGGGAGCTGTTTTTT. It yields the protein CASSGSDTGELFF.